One and the same sample provided the 8 T cell receptor beta chains below, sequenced in a study of cytomegalovirus exposure and HLA in healthy donors. The table came from immunoSEQ multiplex PCR; TCRdb's copy has only in-frame clones and leaves some out. The table records 100,000 to 120,000 clones, approximately 90% of them present only once. Input material: PBMCs. These TCRs come from a woman aged 25-40 years in good health and CMV-seropositive.

The V call is TRBV2, the J call TRBJ2-7; tentatively, D is TRBD1 (6 bases). CDR1 is SNHLY, CDR2 FYNNEI, per germline. Trimming left V 0 bases short and J 5 bases short, with 14 bases between. The CDR3 totals 15 residues. DNA for the CDR3: TGTGCCAGCAGTGAAGCGCTTCAGGGGCGGCACGAGCAGTACTTC. Its protein is CASSEALQGRHEQYF.

The chain links TRBV15 to TRBJ1-2, with D perhaps TRBD1 (6 bases). Germline assignment: CDR1 LNHNV and CDR2 YYDKDF (reference sequence). This CDR3 is 15 amino acids long. Between the trimmed V and J ends, which lost 0 bases and 6 bases, there was a span of 14 bases. CDR3 protein: CATSRDEQGGDGYTF. CDR3 in DNA: TGTGCCACCAGCAGAGATGAACAGGGCGGCGATGGCTACACCTTC.

The chain recombines TRBV10-3 with TRBJ2-5, with TRBD2 matching 7 bases. Germline CDR1 reads ENHRY; CDR2 reads SYGVKD. J lost 2 bases, V lost 2 bases, and 5 bases had no gene match. This CDR3 has 15 residues. DNA for the CDR3: TGTGCCATCAGTGAGCCGCTAGCGGCTCAAGAGACCCAGTACTTC. Translating gives CAISEPLAAQETQYF.

The chain combines TRBV10-3 with TRBJ2-7, with D tentatively TRBD1 (5 bases). V shed 3 bases and J shed 0 bases, with 12 bases lying between them. The CDR3 extends over 15 amino acids. The germline gives CDR1 ENHRY, CDR2 SYGVKD. This chain's CDR3 is CAISEFRAYSYEQYF. CDR3 bases: TGTGCCATCAGTGAATTCAGGGCCTACTCCTACGAGCAGTACTTC.

This clone was found once. The chain uses TRBV19 and TRBJ1-6; 7 nucleotides line up with TRBD1. The CDR3 runs 13 residues. The V segment lost 5 bases and the J segment 14 bases; nucleotides outside the gene matches: 9. Germline CDR1 is LNHDA and CDR2 is SQIVND (reference sequence). CDR3 in amino acids: CASSFLQGQTLHF. In DNA form, the CDR3 reads TGTGCCAGTAGTTTCCTACAGGGACAGACCCTCCACTTT.

V usage is TRBV2 and J usage is TRBJ2-7, with a tentative D call TRBD2 (5 bases). CDR1 SNHLY and CDR2 FYNNEI come from the germline V gene. The CDR3 is made up of 12 amino acids. Trimming stripped 8 bases from V and 2 bases from J, with 10 bases between. CDR3 bases: TGTGCCAGCCGGGGTTCCACCTACGAGCAGTACTTC. This gives the protein CASRGSTYEQYF.

In this sample, this clone turned up once. The chain employs TRBV15 and TRBJ2-5, with 8 bases lining up with TRBD1. Germline lookup yields CDR1 LNHNV and CDR2 YYDKDF (reference sequence). This CDR3 is built from 17 residues. V shed 2 bases, J shed 3 bases, and the junction held 11 bases outside the gene matches. The CDR3 DNA sequence: TGTGCCACCAGCAGACTTAGGGCGGCAGGGGGCGAAGAGACCCAGTACTTC. Its translation: CATSRLRAAGGEETQYF.

The V and J genes are TRBV29-1 and TRBJ2-7; 10 bases fit TRBD1. J was trimmed by 5 bases and V by 5 bases; bases with no gene match: 12. The CDR3 contains 15 residues. Germline V gives CDR1 SQVTM, CDR2 ANQGSEA. The CDR3 reads CSVTTGGVWFNEQYF. The DNA of the CDR3 is TGCAGCGTTACGACAGGGGGCGTGTGGTTCAACGAGCAGTACTTC.